This paragraph reports one TCR beta chain. What it binds is unknown. The data belong to a study of T cell repertoires in cytomegalovirus infection. Looking at the study overall: Public TCR beta signatures were indicative of both CMV infection and a matching HLA type. Findings and limits, study-wide: Frequencies of public TCR beta families were cumulated, and this identified carriers of CMV plus the relevant HLA.

TCRdb itself ran the reads through MiXCR, one entry per CDR3 protein. Altogether 450,000 to 650,000 distinct CDR3 sequences are present, roughly 43% being singletons, with the ten largest covering more than 40%. The germline V gene has CDR1 MNHEY and CDR2 SMNVEV (reference sequence). Between the trimmed V and J ends, which lost 6 bases and 1 base, there was a span of 9 bases. The CDR3 runs to 13 residues. The clonotype was recovered from a human donor in good health (CMV status not recorded). Some clones in this sample may be carry-over from other donors' samples. The specimen comprised cultured PBMCs, sampled from culture after CMV antigen stimulation. The gene calls are TRBV27 and TRBJ1-1; no clear D. The CDR3 DNA sequence: TGTGCCAGCAGCGGCTTTAAGAACACTGAAGCTTTCTTT. Its translation: CASSGFKNTEAFF.